Included here is one T cell receptor (beta chain) sequence, with context. These data come from a study of shared clonotypes between healthy human individuals. Germline CDR1 reads SGHVS; CDR2 reads FQNEAQ. The V segment lost 0 bases and the J segment 4 bases; nucleotides outside the gene matches: 6. This CDR3 has 16 residues. The assay was immunoSEQ multiplex PCR, and TCRdb's table has in-frame clones only and misses some. Of around 650,000 clones in the sample, 95% to 96% were seen once. Selected positively for CCR7 and CD45RO-negative, naive CD8 cells excluded terminally differentiated effector memory CD45RA+ cells.

This sequence originates from a woman aged 30 to 39 in good health. Sequencing input: naive CD8+ T cells sorted from blood. The chain couples TRBV7-8 to TRBJ2-7; 10 nucleotides match TRBD1. The CDR3 nucleotides are TGTGCCAGCAGCTTAGCGAGACAGGGGGCAGGATACGAGCAGTACTTC. Amino acid sequence: CASSLARQGAGYEQYF.